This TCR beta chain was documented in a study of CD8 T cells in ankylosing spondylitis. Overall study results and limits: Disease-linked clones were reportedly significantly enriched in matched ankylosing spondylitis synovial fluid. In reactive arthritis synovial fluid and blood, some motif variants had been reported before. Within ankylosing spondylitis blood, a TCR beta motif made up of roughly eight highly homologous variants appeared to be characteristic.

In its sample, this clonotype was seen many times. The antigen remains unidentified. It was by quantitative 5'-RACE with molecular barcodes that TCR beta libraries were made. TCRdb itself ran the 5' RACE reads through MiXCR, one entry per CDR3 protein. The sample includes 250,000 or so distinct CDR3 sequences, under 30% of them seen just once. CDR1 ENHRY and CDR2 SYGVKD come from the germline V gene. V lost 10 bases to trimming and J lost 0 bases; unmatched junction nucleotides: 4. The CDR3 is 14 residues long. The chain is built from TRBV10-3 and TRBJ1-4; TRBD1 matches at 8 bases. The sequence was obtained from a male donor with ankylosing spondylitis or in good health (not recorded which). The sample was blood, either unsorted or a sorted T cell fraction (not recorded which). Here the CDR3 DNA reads TGTGCCACTCGACAGGGGCCAACTAATGAAAAACTGTTTTTT. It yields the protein CATRQGPTNEKLFF.